This T cell receptor (beta chain) was obtained from a study of identical twins (dated by TCRdb to the mid-2010s). Turning to the overall study: TCR alpha and beta repertoires from monozygotic twins, unrelated adults of various ages and cord blood were deep-sequenced to test whether fetal clonotypes persist. To rule out contamination, the twin experiments were replicated at different times with different library preparation protocols. Study-wide findings and limitations: Fewer insertions were carried by abundant cord blood beta clonotypes; a weaker similar trend was observed in young adult naive repertoires, while no such trend was observed in memory repertoires. Compared with coincidental sharing between unrelated individuals, out-of-frame TCR alpha sequences shared between twins had an excess of sequences with low generation probability. Out-of-frame TCR alpha sharing in monozygotic twins was systematically underestimated by recombination models, whereas sharing between unrelated individuals was in agreement with the recombination models. The excess sharing between twins in beta out-of-frame sequences was weaker because fewer shared sequences reduced the signal-to-noise ratio. Because the same donors could not be followed over many years, conclusions were based on cross-sectional statistical analysis. Zero-insertion analyses could be partly confounded by invariant T cells such as MAIT and iNKT, though diverse VJ usage argued against such confounding for most clonotypes.

This clonotype has just a few counts. Its antigen specificity is not known. No quality values exist for individual bases; no much larger clone is one base distant. The method behind the library was 5' RACE. Sequencing took place on an Illumina HiSeq 2000. Template switching introduced a universal primer binding site; the final cDNA contained a unique molecular identifier, enabling accurate counting of TCR cDNA molecules. Specific primers in the conserved constant-segment region were used to synthesize first-strand cDNA for the TCR alpha and beta chains. To control for contamination, each cDNA library was double barcoded with a SMART-Mk sample barcode plus Illumina barcodes. TruSeq adapter sequences along with Illumina sample barcodes were introduced in two successive PCR steps. The TCR alpha and beta cDNA libraries were sequenced on the Illumina HiSeq platform using custom primers. The authors processed their data as follows. Raw reads were processed with MiGEC to extract unique molecular identifiers, and MiXCR was used to determine CDR3 positions. For each individual, recombination models were inferred using an EM algorithm with the repgenHMM and IGoR tools. The tcR package in R was used for shared clonotype analysis, with sharing normalized by the product of cloneset sizes. To study raw recombination without the effects of thymic and clonal selection, out-of-frame nonproductive sequences were analyzed. The public reads were reprocessed in TCRdb via fastp at Q25 and MiXCR, keeping in-frame beta chains. For every CDR3 protein sequence, its rows merge into one entry that carries the most common genes and DNA. In this record, the V and J calls reflect TCRdb's handling and not the investigators' own analysis. The sample data list 500,000 to 650,000 distinct CDR3 sequences, and around 7.5% of these were observed just once. The top ten constitute about 1.6% of the sample.

Every donor was a healthy Caucasian. The twin cohort consisted of three pairs of female monozygotic twins, all aged 18 to 29 years. RNA for TCR libraries was isolated from peripheral blood mononuclear cells. This same sample was also part of a study on yellow fever vaccine responses in identical twins. Taken from the second paper: According to the authors, the vaccine-induced T cell response in identical twins seemed to be partly convergent and partly specific to each individual. In identical twins, the study followed T cell clones that responded to the vaccine with precision.

The specimen was PBMCs. This TCR was recovered from a woman younger than 35 in good health.

The sequenced DNA: TGTGCCAGTAGCCGCGGGCGGGATACGCAGTATTTT. Its translation is CASSRGRDTQYF. The rearranged segments are TRBV19 and TRBJ2-3; tentative D gene TRBD2, with 5 bases matching. Relative to germline, V is 6 bases shorter and J is 6 bases shorter, with 10 bases between their ends. The germline V gene encodes CDR1 LNHDA and CDR2 SQIVND (reference sequence). Taken from cysteine to phenylalanine, the CDR3 has 12 residues. Here the CDR3 DNA is all that survives: 36 bases in frame from base 1.